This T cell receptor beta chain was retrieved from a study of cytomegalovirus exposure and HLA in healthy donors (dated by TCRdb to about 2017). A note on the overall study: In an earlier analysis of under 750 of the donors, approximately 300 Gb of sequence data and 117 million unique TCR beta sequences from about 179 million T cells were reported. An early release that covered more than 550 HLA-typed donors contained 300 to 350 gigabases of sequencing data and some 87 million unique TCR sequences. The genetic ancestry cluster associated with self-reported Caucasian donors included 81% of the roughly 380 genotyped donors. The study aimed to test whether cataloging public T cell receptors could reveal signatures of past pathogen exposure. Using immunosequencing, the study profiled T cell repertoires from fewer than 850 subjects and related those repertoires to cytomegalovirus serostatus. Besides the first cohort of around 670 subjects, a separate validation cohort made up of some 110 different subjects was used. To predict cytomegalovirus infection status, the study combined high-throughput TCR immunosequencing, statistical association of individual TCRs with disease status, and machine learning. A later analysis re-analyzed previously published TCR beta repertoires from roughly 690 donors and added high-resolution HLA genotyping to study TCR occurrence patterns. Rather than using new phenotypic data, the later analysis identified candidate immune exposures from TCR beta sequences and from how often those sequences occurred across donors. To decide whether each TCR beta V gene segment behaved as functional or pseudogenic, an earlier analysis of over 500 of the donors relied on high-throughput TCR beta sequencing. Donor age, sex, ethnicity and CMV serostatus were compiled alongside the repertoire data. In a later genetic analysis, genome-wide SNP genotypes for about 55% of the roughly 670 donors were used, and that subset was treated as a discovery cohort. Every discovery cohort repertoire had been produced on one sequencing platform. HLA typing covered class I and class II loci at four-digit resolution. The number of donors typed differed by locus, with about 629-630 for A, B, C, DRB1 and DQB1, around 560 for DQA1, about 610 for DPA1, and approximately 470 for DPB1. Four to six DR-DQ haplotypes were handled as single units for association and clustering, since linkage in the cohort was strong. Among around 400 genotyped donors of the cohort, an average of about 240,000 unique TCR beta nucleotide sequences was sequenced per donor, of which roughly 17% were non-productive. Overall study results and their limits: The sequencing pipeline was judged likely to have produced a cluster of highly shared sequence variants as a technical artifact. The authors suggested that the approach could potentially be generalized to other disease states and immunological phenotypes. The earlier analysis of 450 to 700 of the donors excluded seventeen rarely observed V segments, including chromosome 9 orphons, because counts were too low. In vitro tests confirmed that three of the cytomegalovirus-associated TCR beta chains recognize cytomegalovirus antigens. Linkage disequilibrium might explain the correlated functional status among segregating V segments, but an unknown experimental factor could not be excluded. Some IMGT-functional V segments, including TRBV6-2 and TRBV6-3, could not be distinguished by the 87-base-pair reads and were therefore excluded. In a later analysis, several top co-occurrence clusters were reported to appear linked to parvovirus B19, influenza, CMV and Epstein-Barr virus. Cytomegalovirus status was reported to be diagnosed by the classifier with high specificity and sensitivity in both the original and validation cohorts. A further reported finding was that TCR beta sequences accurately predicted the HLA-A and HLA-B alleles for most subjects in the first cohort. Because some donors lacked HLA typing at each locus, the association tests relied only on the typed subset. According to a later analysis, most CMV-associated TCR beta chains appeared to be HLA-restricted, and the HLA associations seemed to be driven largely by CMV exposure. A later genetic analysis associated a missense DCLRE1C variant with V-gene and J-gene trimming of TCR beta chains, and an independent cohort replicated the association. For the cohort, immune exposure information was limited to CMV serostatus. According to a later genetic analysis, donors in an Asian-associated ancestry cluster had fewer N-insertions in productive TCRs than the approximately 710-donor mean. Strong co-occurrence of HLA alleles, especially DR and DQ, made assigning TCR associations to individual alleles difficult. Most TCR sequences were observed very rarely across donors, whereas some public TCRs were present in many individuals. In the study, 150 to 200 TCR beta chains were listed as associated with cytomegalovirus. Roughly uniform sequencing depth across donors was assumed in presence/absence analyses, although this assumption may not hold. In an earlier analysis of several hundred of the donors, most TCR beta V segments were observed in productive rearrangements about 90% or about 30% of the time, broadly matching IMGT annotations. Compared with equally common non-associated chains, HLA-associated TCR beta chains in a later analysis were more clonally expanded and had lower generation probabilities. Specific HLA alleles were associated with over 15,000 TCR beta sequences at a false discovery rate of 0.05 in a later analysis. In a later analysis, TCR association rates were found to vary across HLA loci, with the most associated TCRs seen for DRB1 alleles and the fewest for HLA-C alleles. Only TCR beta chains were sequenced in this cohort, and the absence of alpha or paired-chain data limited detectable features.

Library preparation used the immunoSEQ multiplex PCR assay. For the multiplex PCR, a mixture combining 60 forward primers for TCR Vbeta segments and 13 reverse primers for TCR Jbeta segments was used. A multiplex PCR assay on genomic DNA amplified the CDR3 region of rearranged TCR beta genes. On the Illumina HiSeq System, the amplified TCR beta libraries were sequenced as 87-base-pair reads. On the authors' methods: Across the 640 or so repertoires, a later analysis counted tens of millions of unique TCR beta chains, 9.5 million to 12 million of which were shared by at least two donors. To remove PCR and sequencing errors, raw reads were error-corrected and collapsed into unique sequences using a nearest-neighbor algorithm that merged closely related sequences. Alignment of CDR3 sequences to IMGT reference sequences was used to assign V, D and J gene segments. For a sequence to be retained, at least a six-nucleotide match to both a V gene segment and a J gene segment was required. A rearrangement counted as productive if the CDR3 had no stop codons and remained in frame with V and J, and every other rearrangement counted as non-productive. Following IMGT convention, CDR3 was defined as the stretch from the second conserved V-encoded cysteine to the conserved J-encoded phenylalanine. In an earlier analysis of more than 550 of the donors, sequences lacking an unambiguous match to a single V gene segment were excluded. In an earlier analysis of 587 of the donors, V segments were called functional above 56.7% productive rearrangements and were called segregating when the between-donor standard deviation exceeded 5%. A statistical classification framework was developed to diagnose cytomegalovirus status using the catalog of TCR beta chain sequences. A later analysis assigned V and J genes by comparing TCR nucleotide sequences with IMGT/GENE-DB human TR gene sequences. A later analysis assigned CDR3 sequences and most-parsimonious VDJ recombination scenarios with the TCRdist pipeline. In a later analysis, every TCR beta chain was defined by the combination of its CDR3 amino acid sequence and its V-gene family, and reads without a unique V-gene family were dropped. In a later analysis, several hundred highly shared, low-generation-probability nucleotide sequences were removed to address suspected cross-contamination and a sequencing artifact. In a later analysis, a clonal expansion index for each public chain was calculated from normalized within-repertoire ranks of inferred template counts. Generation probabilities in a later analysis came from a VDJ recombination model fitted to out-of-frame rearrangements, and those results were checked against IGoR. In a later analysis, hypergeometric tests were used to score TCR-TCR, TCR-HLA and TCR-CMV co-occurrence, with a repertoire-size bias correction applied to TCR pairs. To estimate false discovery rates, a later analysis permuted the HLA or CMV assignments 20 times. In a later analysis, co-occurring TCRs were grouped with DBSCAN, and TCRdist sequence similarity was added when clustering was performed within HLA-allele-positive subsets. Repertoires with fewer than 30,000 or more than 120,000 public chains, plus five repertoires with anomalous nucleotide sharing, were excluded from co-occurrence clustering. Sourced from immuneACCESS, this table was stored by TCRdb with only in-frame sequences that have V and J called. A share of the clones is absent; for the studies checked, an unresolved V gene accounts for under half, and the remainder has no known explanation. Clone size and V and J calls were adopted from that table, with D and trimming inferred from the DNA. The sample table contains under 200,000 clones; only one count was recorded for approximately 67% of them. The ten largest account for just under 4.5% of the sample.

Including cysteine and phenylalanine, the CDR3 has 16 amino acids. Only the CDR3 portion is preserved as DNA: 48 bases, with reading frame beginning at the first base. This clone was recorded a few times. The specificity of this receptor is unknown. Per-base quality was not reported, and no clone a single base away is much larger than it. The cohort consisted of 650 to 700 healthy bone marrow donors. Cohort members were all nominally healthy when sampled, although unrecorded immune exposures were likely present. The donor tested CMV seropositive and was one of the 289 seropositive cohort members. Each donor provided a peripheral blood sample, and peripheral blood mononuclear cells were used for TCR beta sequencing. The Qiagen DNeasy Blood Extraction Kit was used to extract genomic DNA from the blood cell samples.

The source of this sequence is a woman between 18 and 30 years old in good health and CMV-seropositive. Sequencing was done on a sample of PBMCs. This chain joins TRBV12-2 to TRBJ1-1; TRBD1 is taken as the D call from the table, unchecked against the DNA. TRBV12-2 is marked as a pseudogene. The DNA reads TGTGCAAGCCAGAGGGGGCTTAGACGTATGAACACTGAAGCTTTCTTT. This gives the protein CASQRGLRRMNTEAFF.